This passage covers 28 T cell receptor beta chains from one sample sequenced in a study of spatial heterogeneity in lung cancer. TCRdb re-analysed the 5' RACE reads in MiXCR, keeping a single row per CDR3 protein. Among 40,000 to 50,000 distinct CDR3 sequences listed, roughly 15% were seen once. The time point is: sample taken at primary tumor resection. Researchers sequenced whole RNA taken from tumor, nontumor lung or frozen PBMC without sorting. This specimen was PBMCs, taken at surgery. These receptors were collected from a male donor with early-stage non-small cell lung cancer.

This clonotype has ten or more counts. The CDR3 reads CASSASLIQYF. The CDR3 coding sequence is TGTGCCAGCAGCGCCTCTCTCATTCAGTACTTC. This rearrangement joins TRBV7-8 to TRBJ2-4, with D unclear. Germline CDR1 reads SGHVS; CDR2 reads FQNEAQ. V lost 5 bases, J lost 9 bases, and 8 bases lay in between. This CDR3 has 11 residues.

This clonotype was counted many times. V and J are TRBV19 and TRBJ2-3, with 7 bases that match TRBD2. V lost 7 bases and J lost 0; bases outside the gene matches: 4. The CDR3 covers 14 residues. Germline lookup yields CDR1 LNHDA and CDR2 SQIVND (reference sequence). The DNA of the CDR3 is TGTGCCAGTAACTACGGGGGGAGCACAGATACGCAGTATTTT. This gives the protein CASNYGGSTDTQYF.

This clonotype was counted ten times or more. The chain is built from TRBV29-1 and TRBJ2-4; D is undetermined. The CDR3 length is 13 residues. From germline, CDR1 is SQVTM and CDR2 ANQGSEA. V lost 4 bases and J lost 7, with 14 bases in between. The CDR3 here is CSVGEEGGNIQYF. CDR3 bases: TGCAGCGTTGGCGAAGAAGGTGGGAACATTCAGTACTTC.

This clonotype was detected many times. This chain uses TRBV9 with TRBJ1-3; D gene unclear. Trimming took 3 bases from V and 2 from J, leaving 9 bases between them. Germline V CDR1 and CDR2: SGDLS, YYNGEE. CDR3 length equals 14 residues. In nucleotides, the CDR3 is TGTGCCAGCAGCGCTCGGACGGCTGGAAACACCATATATTTT. It encodes CASSARTAGNTIYF.

The V call is TRBV7-2, the J call TRBJ1-1, with D maybe TRBD1 (5 bases). The germline V gene has CDR1 SGHTA and CDR2 FQGNSA. V lost 4 bases, J lost 7 bases, and 16 bases lay in between. CDR3 length: 14 residues. CDR3 coding DNA: TGTGCCAGCAGCTCAGCGGGGGGACTGGGTGAAGCTTTCTTT. This translates into CASSSAGGLGEAFF.

Regarding this clonotype: A clone one base away is much larger, so this may be a read error. The CDR3 DNA follows: TGTGCCAGCAGCCTAAACAGGGACAGTGAGCAGTTCTTC. The encoded protein is CASSLNRDSEQFF. V usage is TRBV2 and J usage is TRBJ2-1; 7 positions agree with TRBD1. This CDR3 has 13 residues. CDR1 is SNHLY and CDR2 is FYNNEI in the germline V gene. The V and J ends lost 6 bases and 9 bases, in that order; junction bases with no gene match: 8.

This clonotype was seen at least ten times. The chain has TRBV7-8 and TRBJ1-1, with TRBD1 as a possible D gene (5 bases). Germline CDR1 SGHVS, CDR2 FQNEAQ. Trimming removed 5 bases from V and 5 bases from J, with 15 bases in between. There are 14 residues in the CDR3. The CDR3 sequence is CASSHHGRDTEAFF. CDR3 DNA sequence: TGTGCCAGCAGCCATCACGGCAGGGATACTGAAGCTTTCTTT.

This sequence joins TRBV7-9 and TRBJ1-5; D not resolved. Germline-derived CDR1 and CDR2 are SEHNR and FQNEAQ (reference sequence). CDR3 length: 12 amino acids. V lost 3 bases and J lost 4, with 4 bases in between. The CDR3, as DNA: TGTGCCAGCAGCTTCGGAAATCAGCCCCAGCATTTT. It is translated as CASSFGNQPQHF.

The table lists this clonotype with many counts. This rearrangement joins TRBV27 to TRBJ1-5; unclear D gene. The CDR3 sequence is 11 residues long. V was trimmed by 6 bases and J by 9 bases, leaving 9 bases between them. Germline-derived CDR1 and CDR2 are MNHEY and SMNVEV (reference sequence). CDR3 nucleotide sequence: TGTGCCAGCAGCCGGCGGGTGCCCCAGCATTTT. Protein sequence: CASSRRVPQHF.

In this sample, this clonotype turned up a few times. The rearrangement uses TRBV7-2 and TRBJ2-3; D is undetermined. Germline CDR1 SGHTA, CDR2 FQGNSA. CDR3 length equals 13 residues. V dropped 2 bases and J dropped 3 bases, with 6 bases sitting between them. The CDR3 DNA follows: TGTGCCAGCAGCTTATTGGGGACAGATACGCAGTATTTT. It is translated as CASSLLGTDTQYF.

In its sample, this clonotype was seen a few times. The CDR3 bases are TGCGCCAGCAGCTTGGAACTCACAGATACGCAGTATTTT. Its protein is CASSLELTDTQYF. The chain employs TRBV5-1 and TRBJ2-3; D gene uncertain. Trimming shortened V by 0 bases and J by 2 bases, and 4 bases separated the two germline ends. The germline V gene has CDR1 SGHRS and CDR2 YFSETQ. This CDR3 comprises 13 residues.

This clonotype was detected ten times or more. The chain joins TRBV7-2 to TRBJ2-2, with unresolved D. Per germline, CDR1 SGHTA and CDR2 FQGNSA. Trimming removed 2 bases from V and 6 bases from J, with 7 bases in between. The CDR3 spans 13 residues. The CDR3 DNA sequence: TGTGCCAGCAGCTTATCGGTCCCCGGGGAGCTGTTTTTT. Protein: CASSLSVPGELFF.

This clonotype was seen a handful of times. CDR3 region: CSGGGGHNQPQHF. DNA for the CDR3: TGCAGCGGTGGAGGCGGTCATAATCAGCCCCAGCATTTT. This chain uses TRBV29-1 with TRBJ1-5; D is unclear. From germline, CDR1 is SQVTM and CDR2 ANQGSEA. Trimming stripped 7 bases from V and 4 bases from J, with 14 bases between. The CDR3 is made up of 13 amino acids.

This clonotype was found many times. This rearrangement joins TRBV6-5 to TRBJ2-7, with D possibly being TRBD2 (5 bases). The V end lost 4 bases, the J end lost 1 base, and 14 bases lay between the germline ends. The CDR3 consists of 15 residues. From germline, CDR1 is MNHEY and CDR2 SVGAGI. In nucleotides, the CDR3 is TGTGCCAGCAGTTCGCGGGTAGGGCCTTCCTACGAGCAGTACTTC. Amino acids: CASSSRVGPSYEQYF.

This clonotype came up many times. This chain joins TRBV4-3 and TRBJ2-3; D is unclear. The CDR3 is made up of 14 amino acids. Germline CDR1 is LGHNA and CDR2 is YSLEER. V dropped 3 bases and J dropped 6 bases, with 13 bases sitting between them. CDR3 coding DNA: TGCGCCAGCAGCCATAACGTGGGTCTCGATACGCAGTATTTT. This codes for CASSHNVGLDTQYF.

The rearrangement uses TRBV5-1 and TRBJ2-4; 9 bases match TRBD1. The CDR3 length is 15 residues. In germline, CDR1 is SGHRS, CDR2 YFSETQ. The V segment lost 3 bases and the J segment 7 bases; nucleotides outside the gene matches: 8. The CDR3 nucleotides read TGCGCCAGCAGCTCGGACAGGGGTGGTGGGAACATTCAGTACTTC. It is translated as CASSSDRGGGNIQYF.

This clonotype was counted many times. This chain joins TRBV4-2 and TRBJ2-1, with a possible D match to TRBD2 (6 bases). CDR1 is LGHNA and CDR2 is YNFKEQ in the germline V gene. V dropped 0 bases and J dropped 3 bases, with 12 bases sitting between them. The CDR3 contains 16 residues. Here the CDR3 reads CASSQDLRGDYNEQFF. The CDR3 bases are TGTGCCAGCAGCCAAGATTTGCGGGGAGACTACAATGAGCAGTTCTTC.

This clonotype has at least ten counts. The chain employs TRBV20-1 and TRBJ2-7, with D maybe TRBD1 (5 bases). Trimming cost V 2 bases and J 5 bases, with 10 bases left between them. The germline V gene encodes CDR1 DFQATT and CDR2 SNEGSKA (reference sequence). This CDR3 spans 12 amino acids. The CDR3 nucleotides are TGCAGTGCTAGAAGACAGAACCACGAGCAGTACTTC. It codes for CSARRQNHEQYF.

This clonotype was seen only a few times. This chain uses TRBV7-2 with TRBJ1-3; no clear D gene. The germline V gene has CDR1 SGHTA and CDR2 FQGNSA. Trimming cost V 4 bases and J 2 bases, with 12 bases left between them. The CDR3 is 15 amino acids. This CDR3 reads CASSSGLATGNTIYF. The DNA of the CDR3 is TGTGCCAGCAGCTCCGGGCTGGCAACTGGAAACACCATATATTTT. Full variable domain (rest looked up from reference TRBV7-2 and TRBJ1-3): GAGVSQSPSNKVTEKGKDVELRCDPISGHTALYWYRQSLGQGLEFLIYFQGNSAPDKSGLPSDRFSAERTGGSVSTLTIQRTQQEDSAVYLCASSSGLATGNTIYFGEGSWLTVV.

This clonotype was recorded a few times. J is TRBJ1-1 and V is TRBV28, with D hard to call. Per the germline V gene, CDR1 is MDHEN and CDR2 is SYDVKM. V lost 7 bases to trimming and J lost 3 bases, with 9 bases between them. This CDR3 is built from 12 residues. CDR3 nucleotide sequence: TGTGCCAGCACCCTCCGGGACACTGAAGCTTTCTTT. This translates into CASTLRDTEAFF.

In this sample, this clonotype turned up many times. The chain employs TRBV20-1 and TRBJ1-5; D is unclear. The germline CDR1 and CDR2 sequences are DFQATT and SNEGSKA (reference sequence). The CDR3 consists of 13 residues. The germline V and J ends were trimmed by 4 bases and 2 bases, with 9 bases remaining between them. The CDR3 DNA reads as TGCAGTGCTATACAATTGGGCAATCAGCCCCAGCATTTT. Translated, it gives CSAIQLGNQPQHF.

The CDR3 loop reads CASSFGLGSYNEQFF. In DNA, the CDR3 is TGTGCCAGCAGCTTTGGCCTAGGCTCCTACAATGAGCAGTTCTTC. This rearrangement joins TRBV7-9 to TRBJ2-1; D is ambiguous. The ends were cut back, 3 bases at V and 0 bases at J, with 9 bases in the middle. This CDR3 has 15 amino acids. The germline V gene has CDR1 SEHNR and CDR2 FQNEAQ (reference sequence).

This clonotype was counted only a few times. V is TRBV9 and J is TRBJ2-1; D possibly corresponds to TRBD2 (5 bases). Trimming removed 4 bases at V and 0 bases at J, with 17 bases between. The germline V gene has CDR1 SGDLS and CDR2 YYNGEE. The CDR3 has 17 residues. The CDR3 DNA reads TGTGCCAGCAGCTCCCGAGCGAGCGGAAGCTCCTACAATGAGCAGTTCTTC. Its translation is CASSSRASGSSYNEQFF.

This sequence joins TRBV4-2 and TRBJ2-1; possibly TRBD2 for D (6 bases). From germline, CDR1 is LGHNA and CDR2 YNFKEQ. V dropped 0 bases and J dropped 7 bases, with 10 bases sitting between them. The length of the CDR3 is 14 residues. The CDR3 nucleotides are TGTGCCAGCAGCCAAGATAGCGGCCTGAATGAGCAGTTCTTC. This codes for CASSQDSGLNEQFF.

This clonotype was counted ten times or more. The CDR3 sequence: CATSREGVGYAMPQNIQYF. In DNA, the CDR3 is TGTGCCACCAGCAGAGAGGGGGTGGGGTACGCAATGCCCCAAAACATTCAGTACTTC. The genes are TRBV15 and TRBJ2-4, with D possibly being TRBD1 or TRBD2 (5 bases each). CDR3 length: 19 residues. The V end was cut by 0 bases, the J end by 5 bases, with 23 bases between. From germline, CDR1 is LNHNV and CDR2 YYDKDF (reference sequence). The whole variable domain, remainder taken from reference TRBV15 and TRBJ2-4, is DAMVIQNPRYQVTQFGKPVTLSCSQTLNHNVMYWYQQKSSQAPKLLFHYYDKDFNNEADTPDNFQSRRPNTSFCFLDIRSPGLGDTAMYLCATSREGVGYAMPQNIQYFGAGTRLSVL.

The J gene is TRBJ1-1, the V gene TRBV5-4; a weak D match, TRBD1 (5 bases). The CDR3 extends over 14 amino acids. The germline V and J ends were trimmed by 5 bases and 2 bases, with 13 bases remaining between them. Germline loops: CDR1 SGHNT, CDR2 YYREEE (reference sequence). In DNA, the CDR3 is TGTGCCAGCAGTCCGGGACTGATCAACACTGAAGCTTTCTTT. This encodes CASSPGLINTEAFF.

V and J are TRBV11-2 and TRBJ1-1, with 7 bases identical to TRBD1. The trim removed 3 bases at V and 3 bases at J, leaving 1 base unmatched. The CDR3 loop spans 13 amino acids. In germline, CDR1 is SGHAT, CDR2 FQNNGV. The chain's CDR3 is CASSFQGDTEAFF. In DNA form, the CDR3 reads TGTGCCAGCAGCTTCCAGGGGGACACTGAAGCTTTCTTT.

This clonotype was seen ten or more times. The rearrangement links TRBV7-2 to TRBJ1-2; D remains ambiguous. Germline V CDR1 and CDR2: SGHTA, FQGNSA. V lost 5 bases to trimming and J lost 8 bases, with 12 bases between them. This CDR3 is built from 12 residues. The DNA of the CDR3 is TGTGCCAGCAGCCGAGACGTAGAAGGCTACACCTTC. Its protein product is CASSRDVEGYTF.